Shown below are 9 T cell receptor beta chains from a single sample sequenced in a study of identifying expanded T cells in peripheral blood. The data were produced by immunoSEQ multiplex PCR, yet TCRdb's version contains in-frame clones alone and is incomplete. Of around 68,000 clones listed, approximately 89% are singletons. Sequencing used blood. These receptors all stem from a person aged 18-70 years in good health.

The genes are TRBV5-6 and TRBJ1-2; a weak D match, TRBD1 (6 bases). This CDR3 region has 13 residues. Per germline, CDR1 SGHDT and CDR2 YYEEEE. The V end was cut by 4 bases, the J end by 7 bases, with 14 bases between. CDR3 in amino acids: CASSPQGGVGYTF. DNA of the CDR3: TGTGCCAGCAGCCCCCAAGGGGGGGTTGGCTACACCTTC. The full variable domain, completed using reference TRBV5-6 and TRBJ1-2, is DAGVTQSPTHLIKTRGQQVTLRCSPKSGHDTVSWYQQALGQGPQFIFQYYEEEERQRGNFPDRFSGHQFPNYSSELNVNALLLGDSALYLCASSPQGGVGYTFGSGTRLTVV.

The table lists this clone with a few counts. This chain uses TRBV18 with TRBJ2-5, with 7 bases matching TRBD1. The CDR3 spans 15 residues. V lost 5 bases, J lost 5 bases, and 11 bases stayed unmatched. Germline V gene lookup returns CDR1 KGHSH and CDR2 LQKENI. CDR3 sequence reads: CASSTGTGDMETQYF. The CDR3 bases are TGTGCCAGCTCAACGGGAACAGGGGATATGGAGACCCAGTACTTC.

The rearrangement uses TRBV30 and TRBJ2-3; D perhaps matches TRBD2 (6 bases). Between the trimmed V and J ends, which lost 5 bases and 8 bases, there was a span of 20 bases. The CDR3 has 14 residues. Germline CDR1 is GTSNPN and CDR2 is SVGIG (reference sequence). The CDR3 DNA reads TGTGCCTGGGGGGTTGCGGGATCGGCCGGTACGCAGTATTTT. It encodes CAWGVAGSAGTQYF. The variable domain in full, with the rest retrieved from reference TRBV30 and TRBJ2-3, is SQTIHQWPATLVQPVGSPLSLECTVEGTSNPNLYWYRQAAGRGLQLLFYSVGIGQISSEVPQNLSASRPQDRQFILSSKKLLLSDSGFYLCAWGVAGSAGTQYFGPGTRLTVL.

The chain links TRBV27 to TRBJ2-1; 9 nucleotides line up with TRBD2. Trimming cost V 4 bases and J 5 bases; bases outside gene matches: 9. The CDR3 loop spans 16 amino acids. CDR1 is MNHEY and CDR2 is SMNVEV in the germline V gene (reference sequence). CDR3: CASSSRLAGPNNEQFF. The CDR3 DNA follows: TGTGCCAGCAGTTCGCGGCTAGCGGGGCCCAACAATGAGCAGTTCTTC.

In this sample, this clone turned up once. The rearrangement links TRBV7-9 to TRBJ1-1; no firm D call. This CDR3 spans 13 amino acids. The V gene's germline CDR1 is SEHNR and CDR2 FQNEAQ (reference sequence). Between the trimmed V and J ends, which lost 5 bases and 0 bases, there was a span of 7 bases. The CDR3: CASSGQVNTEAFF. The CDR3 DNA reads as TGTGCCAGCAGCGGCCAAGTGAACACTGAAGCTTTCTTT.

The CDR3 sequence: CASSPGLTNTEAFF. The CDR3 DNA is TGTGCCAGCAGTCCGGGACTTACGAACACTGAAGCTTTCTTT. This rearrangement joins TRBV27 to TRBJ1-1; D might be TRBD1 (5 bases). This CDR3 is 14 amino acids long. Germline V gene sequence: CDR1 MNHEY, CDR2 SMNVEV (reference sequence). V was pared by 5 bases and J by 1 base, with 11 bases between.

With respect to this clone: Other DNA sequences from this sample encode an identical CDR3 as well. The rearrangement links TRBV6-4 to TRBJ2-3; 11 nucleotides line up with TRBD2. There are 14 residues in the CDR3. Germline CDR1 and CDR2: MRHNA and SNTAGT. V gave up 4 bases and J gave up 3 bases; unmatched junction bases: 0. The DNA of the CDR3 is TGTGCCAGCAGTGGGACTAGCGGGACAGATACGCAGTATTTT. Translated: CASSGTSGTDTQYF.

CDR3 sequence (DNA): TGTGCCAGCAGCTCAAAACGGGACAGCAACTATGGCTACACCTTC. Residues: CASSSKRDSNYGYTF. The chain recombines TRBV7-2 with TRBJ1-2, with 7 nucleotides matching TRBD1. The V and J ends lost 4 bases and 2 bases, in that order; junction bases with no gene match: 7. The CDR3 runs to 15 residues. Germline V gives CDR1 SGHTA, CDR2 FQGNSA.

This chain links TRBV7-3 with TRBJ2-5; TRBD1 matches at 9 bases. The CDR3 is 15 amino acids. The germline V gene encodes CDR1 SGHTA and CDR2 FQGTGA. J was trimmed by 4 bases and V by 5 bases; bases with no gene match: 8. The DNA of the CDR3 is TGTGCCAGCAGCCCAACCTTGGGACAGGGAGAGACCCAGTACTTC. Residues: CASSPTLGQGETQYF.